The 4 T cell receptor beta chains in this list originate from one sample, sequenced in a study of STAT5B mutations in CD4+ large granular lymphocyte leukemia. Clones were sequenced by immunoSEQ multiplex PCR, and TCRdb holds only the in-frame ones, with some missing. The table lists more than 30,000 clones, roughly 88% of them singletons. The sample taken for sequencing was CD4+ T cells from blood buffy coats. All receptors derive from a human donor in good health.

The gene calls are TRBV5-8 and TRBJ1-2; tentative D call: TRBD1 (6 bases). From germline, CDR1 is SGHTS and CDR2 YDEGEE. CDR3 length equals 12 residues. The V gene lost 7 bases and the J gene lost 7 bases, with 14 bases spanning the gap. The CDR3, as DNA: TGTGCCAGCGGCTCCAACAGGGTTGGCTACACCTTC. Amino acid sequence: CASGSNRVGYTF.

This clone was counted between two and nine times. This sequence joins TRBV21-1 and TRBJ1-1; the table assigns TRBD1, which was not confirmed against the DNA. TRBV21-1 is classified as a pseudogene. The CDR3 spans 14 residues. The CDR3 here is CASSHLTGCSEAFF. In DNA form, the CDR3 reads TGTGCCAGCAGCCATTTGACAGGGTGTAGTGAAGCTTTCTTT.

The chain joins TRBV7-2 to TRBJ2-3, with unresolved D. CDR3 length: 13 residues. The germline CDR1 and CDR2 sequences are SGHTA and FQGNSA. The ends were cut back, 8 bases at V and 1 base at J, with 10 bases in the middle. CDR3 in amino acids: CASVRTRTDTQYF. The CDR3 nucleotides read TGTGCCAGCGTCCGTACCCGCACAGATACGCAGTATTTT. Combining the CDR3 with reference TRBV7-2 and TRBJ2-3 gives the whole variable domain GAGVSQSPSNKVTEKGKDVELRCDPISGHTALYWYRQSLGQGLEFLIYFQGNSAPDKSGLPSDRFSAERTGGSVSTLTIQRTQQEDSAVYLCASVRTRTDTQYFGPGTRLTVL.

The chain uses TRBV4-3 and TRBJ1-2; D is uncertain. V dropped 1 base and J dropped 8 bases, with 17 bases sitting between them. The CDR3 loop spans 15 amino acids. Germline V gene data show CDR1 as LGHNA and CDR2 as YSLEER. CDR3 amino acids: CASSQGGFARNGYTF. The CDR3 DNA reads TGCGCCAGCAGCCAAGGCGGGTTTGCAAGGAACGGCTACACCTTC.